This TCR beta chain came from a study of blood T cells in healthy people across ages. Findings of the study overall: Per million T cells, the diversity of TCR beta decreased roughly linearly as age advanced. Unsorted PBMC input precluded a conclusive naive versus antigen-experienced comparison. Diversity figures derived from one million T cells were judged to underestimate the true value.

A second roughly 7 to 11 cycle PCR used barcoded and J-beta primers. Through a template-switch adaptor with 12 random nucleotides, each cDNA molecule received a tag. TCRdb re-analysed the 5' RACE reads in MiXCR, keeping a single row per CDR3 protein. This sample carries more than 1,000,000 distinct CDR3 sequences, 25% of them seen once, and the ten largest clones take less than 0.85%. The CDR3 sequence is 15 residues long. Trimming stripped 0 bases from V and 4 bases from J, with 10 bases between. Germline loops: CDR1 MGHRA, CDR2 YSYEKL. There are a few counts of this clonotype. Its antigen is unknown. The sample was also reused in another study, on T cells of mothers and their children.

The origin of this receptor is a girl aged 2 to 10 in good health. Sequenced input: blood. The chain employs TRBV4-1 and TRBJ1-5; D uncertain. The DNA of the CDR3 is TGCGCCAGCAGCCAAGATGTGTCCGTTAATCAGCCCCAGCATTTT. Its protein is CASSQDVSVNQPQHF.